This T cell receptor beta chain was found in a study of CD8 T cells in Susac syndrome. RNA was extracted with the RNeasy kit, and a quantity of about 0.45 to 1 ug was reverse transcribed using random hexamers. An immunoSEQ multiplex PCR generated amplified TCR beta CDR3 products spanning 54 Vbeta and 13 Jbeta. TCRdb independently ran MiXCR on the immunoSEQ multiplex PCR reads; one entry per CDR3 protein. In the table there are 250,000 to 300,000 distinct CDR3 sequences, 85% of which are singletons. From blood CD8+ and CD4+ T cells, the TCR beta chain was sequenced. This CDR3 comprises 13 residues. V lost 2 bases and J 3 bases, leaving 7 bases between the germline ends. Germline CDR1 SGHTA, CDR2 FQGTGA.

Sequencing input: CD8+ T cells from PBMCs. The rearrangement links TRBV7-3 to TRBJ1-2; D possibly corresponds to TRBD1 (6 bases). The TCR was taken from a human donor with multiple sclerosis. The CDR3 protein is CASSLPGDYGYTF. CDR3 coding DNA: TGTGCCAGCAGCTTACCAGGGGACTATGGCTACACCTTC.